Sequencing of this T cell receptor (beta chain) was carried out in a study of blood T cell repertoires in COVID-19. Study in general: COVID-19 samples from acute and convalescent phases originated in the United States, Italy and Spain. Sources were T cells, B-cell-depleted T cells, or PBMCs; the material itself was cDNA or gDNA.

In the original analysis: Amplification with reference gene primers provided the estimates of nucleated cell counts. Profiling relied on immunoSEQ multiplex PCR, and the TCRdb table lists in-frame clones only, not all of them. The DNA was the basis for D and trimming; V, J and clone size are from that table. The table includes 200,000 or so clones, 70% to 85% detected once. Trimming took 5 bases from V and 5 from J; bases not matched to a gene: 7. This CDR3 has 14 residues. Looked up from germline, CDR1 is SGHTA and CDR2 is FQGNSA. The sequencing input was peripheral blood. V usage is TRBV7-2 and J usage is TRBJ1-1, with TRBD1 matching 8 bases. This TCR was sampled from a human donor with acute or convalescent COVID-19. The donor label of this sample is uncertain. Here the CDR3 DNA reads TGTGCCAGCAGCAAAGGGACAGGAGGGACTGAAGCTTTCTTT. Amino acids: CASSKGTGGTEAFF.